The clone carrying this TCR beta chain has at least ten counts. Its antigen is not known. The data were obtained in a study of neurological immune-mediated disorders. Findings of the study overall: When repertoires were grouped phylogenetically, those of 18 of 34 multiple sclerosis patients fell into one related-CDR3 cluster, a possible signature.

The CDR3 totals 15 residues. Germline CDR1 SGDLS, CDR2 YYNGEE. The V end lost 0 bases, the J end lost 3 bases, and 12 bases lay between the germline ends. A total of 2 million PBMCs stored at -80 degrees C provided the unsorted libraries. Template-switch 5'RACE cDNA synthesis added a 10-nucleotide unique molecular identifier. TCRdb redid the calling of the 5' RACE reads with MiXCR, one entry per CDR3 protein. The profile shows about 65,000 distinct CDR3 sequences, approximately 3.7% of them singletons. The TCR sequence derives from a man aged 50 to 60 with multiple sclerosis. The chain uses TRBV9 and TRBJ1-2; maybe TRBD1 (6 bases). Material: PBMCs. The CDR3 sequence is CASSVGISGDYGYTF. The CDR3 coding sequence is TGTGCCAGCAGCGTAGGGATATCAGGGGACTATGGCTACACCTTC.